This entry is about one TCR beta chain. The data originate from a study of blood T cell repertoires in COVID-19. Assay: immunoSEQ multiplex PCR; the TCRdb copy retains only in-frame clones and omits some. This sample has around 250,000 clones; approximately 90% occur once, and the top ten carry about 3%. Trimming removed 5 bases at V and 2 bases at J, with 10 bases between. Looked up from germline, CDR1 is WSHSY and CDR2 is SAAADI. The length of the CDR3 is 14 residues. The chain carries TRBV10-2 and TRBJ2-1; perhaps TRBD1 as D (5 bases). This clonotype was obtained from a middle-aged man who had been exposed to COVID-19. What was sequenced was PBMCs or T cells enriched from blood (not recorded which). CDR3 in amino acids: CASSLDTTYNEQFF. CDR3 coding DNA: TGCGCCAGCAGTCTGGACACCACCTACAATGAGCAGTTCTTC.